This paragraph reports one T cell receptor (beta chain). Its matching antigen is unknown. Only in-frame clones appear in the TCRdb table, and some are missing; sequencing was by immunoSEQ multiplex PCR. This table holds about 66,000 clones, roughly 95% found once. This sample was taken from a study of T cells after posttransplantation cyclophosphamide. Study-level findings and limits: Later blood repertoires were often dominated by clones from the donor CD8+ memory compartment.

Germline CDR1 reads MNHNY; CDR2 reads SVGAGI (reference sequence). The V and J ends lost 2 bases and 6 bases respectively, with 7 bases between them. The CDR3 extends over 12 amino acids. The sequence was collected from a woman in her 30s in good health and a related stem cell transplant donor. The sample was PBMCs. The chain couples TRBV6-6 to TRBJ1-2, with a possible D match to TRBD1 (5 bases). The CDR3 loop reads CASSYRGDGYTF. CDR3 coding DNA: TGTGCCAGCAGTTACCGAGGGGATGGCTACACCTTC.